This T cell receptor (beta chain) was recorded in a study of T cell responses to AZD1222 COVID-19 vaccine. Regarding the study as a whole: Once two AZD1222 doses were given, Spike-specific TCR breadth and depth went up.

With respect to this clone: Its antigen remains unidentified. This specimen includes other DNA sequences encoding the same CDR3.

The CDR3 is 15 residues long. After removal of 2 bases from V and 4 bases from J, the junction contained 6 bases not matched to a gene. Looked up from germline, CDR1 is MNHEY and CDR2 is SVGAGI. Measured with immunoSEQ multiplex PCR; TCRdb has only the in-frame clones, and not every one. The sample carries 150,000 or so clones, approximately 90% recorded once. This sequence originates from an adult who received the AZD1222 COVID-19 vaccine. The rearrangement joins TRBV6-5 to TRBJ1-2; TRBD1 agrees at 8 bases. The specimen was peripheral blood, collected 28 days after the second AZD1222 dose. The CDR3 nucleotides are TGTGCCAGCAGTTACAGAGGACAGGGTTCCTATGGCTACACCTTC. Translating it yields CASSYRGQGSYGYTF.